This TCR beta chain originates from a study of shared clonotypes between healthy human individuals. This clone was recorded only once. Splitting of each subset's genomic DNA was done evenly across several immunoSEQ plates. The protocol was immunoSEQ multiplex PCR, while the TCRdb copy is restricted to in-frame clones and leaves out a portion. This table holds roughly 2 million clones, nearly 97% found once. This sequence originates from a man younger than 35 in good health. Sequenced: naive CD4+ T cells sorted from blood. Subset indicated: CD45RA+ positively selected.

CDR3 DNA: TGTGCCTGGAACGGCGGGGGGGTTGGCAATGAGCAGTTCTTC. The encoded protein is CAWNGGGVGNEQFF. V usage is TRBV30 and J usage is TRBJ2-1; the match to TRBD2 covers 9 bases. CDR3 size: 14 residues. The J segment lost 6 bases and the V segment lost 4 bases, leaving 7 bases of the junction unmatched. Germline values: CDR1 GTSNPN, CDR2 SVGIG (reference sequence).